The 15 T cell receptor beta chains listed next were all sequenced from one sample in a study of cytomegalovirus exposure and HLA in healthy donors. The study ran its PCR with 60 Vbeta and 13 Jbeta primers. Method: immunoSEQ multiplex PCR; TCRdb's copy keeps in-frame clones and lacks some. The sample holds roughly 120,000 clones, 55% to 65% seen once. The material sequenced was PBMCs. The receptors were sampled from a middle-aged man in good health and CMV-seropositive.

This clone was recorded a few times. This chain links TRBV11-2 with TRBJ2-7, with TRBD1 identical over 10 bases. From germline, CDR1 is SGHAT and CDR2 FQNNGV. V shed 5 bases and J 2 bases; nucleotides not matched to a gene: 6. CDR3 length: 15 residues. The CDR3 reads CASSVEGQGPYEQYF. The CDR3 coding sequence is TGTGCCAGCAGCGTTGAGGGACAGGGGCCCTACGAGCAGTACTTC.

The chain combines TRBV5-1 with TRBJ2-7, with D perhaps matching TRBD1 (5 bases). Germline V CDR1 and CDR2: SGHRS, YFSETQ. This CDR3 region has 15 residues. Trimming pared 4 bases from V and 6 bases from J, leaving 20 bases between. As DNA, the CDR3 is TGCGCCAGCAGCATTTTTTTTGGACACACCCTCGAGCAGTACTTC. This gives the protein CASSIFFGHTLEQYF.

DNA of the CDR3: TGTGCCAGCAGCTTCGGACTAGCGGGGGGGGGTGATACGCAGTATTTT. Amino acids: CASSFGLAGGGDTQYF. The chain recombines TRBV5-4 with TRBJ2-3; TRBD2 aligns across 15 bases. The CDR3 is made up of 16 amino acids. Unmatched junction bases numbered 4, after V lost 2 bases and J lost 6 bases. Germline V gene lookup returns CDR1 SGHNT and CDR2 YYREEE (reference sequence).

V is TRBV6-6 and J is TRBJ2-7; D gene ambiguous. This CDR3 comprises 14 residues. Trimming left V 5 bases short and J 0 bases short, with 11 bases between. CDR1 is MNHNY, CDR2 SVGAGI, per germline (reference sequence). The CDR3 region is CASSGQVPSYEQYF. Written as DNA, the CDR3 is TGTGCCAGCAGTGGGCAGGTTCCCTCCTACGAGCAGTACTTC.

The chain uses TRBV7-2 and TRBJ2-7; tentatively, D is TRBD1 (6 bases). The CDR3 totals 16 residues. Deletions cut 4 bases from V and 4 bases from J, with 20 bases between. CDR1 is SGHTA and CDR2 is FQGNSA in the germline V gene. The CDR3 loop reads CASSSQGQGISYEQYF. Written as DNA, the CDR3 is TGTGCCAGCAGCTCCCAAGGGCAGGGGATTTCGTACGAGCAGTACTTC.

The chain couples TRBV28 to TRBJ2-1, with D possibly being TRBD2 (6 bases). The CDR3 covers 14 residues. The V end lost 2 bases, the J end lost 1 base, and 6 bases lay between the germline ends. The germline gives CDR1 MDHEN, CDR2 SYDVKM. The CDR3 nucleotides are TGTGCCAGCAGTTTAGGGGGGTCCTACAATGAGCAGTTCTTC. It codes for CASSLGGSYNEQFF.

Worth noting for this clone: Other nucleotide sequences from this sample produce the same CDR3. This chain connects TRBV15 to TRBJ1-1; 10 bases agree with TRBD1. The ends lost 6 bases at V and 0 bases at J; junction bases unmatched: 4. Germline V gives CDR1 LNHNV, CDR2 YYDKDF (reference sequence). This CDR3 region has 15 residues. CDR3 region: CATSRDRGLNTEAFF. The CDR3 DNA follows: TGTGCCACCAGTAGGGACAGGGGACTGAACACTGAAGCTTTCTTT.

The chain combines TRBV5-1 with TRBJ1-3; D not certain. Germline V lookup: CDR1 SGHRS, CDR2 YFSETQ. This CDR3 is built from 14 residues. Trimming removed 0 bases from V and 2 bases from J, with 6 bases in between. The CDR3 loop reads CASSLAGTGNTIYF. CDR3 coding DNA: TGCGCCAGCAGCTTGGCAGGAACTGGAAACACCATATATTTT.

The table lists this clone with a few counts. V usage is TRBV9 and J usage is TRBJ2-5, with 9 nucleotides matching TRBD1. Germline-derived CDR1 and CDR2 are SGDLS and YYNGEE. CDR3 length equals 15 residues. Unmatched junction bases numbered 5, after V lost 1 base and J lost 4 bases. This CDR3 is CASSVNTGGGETQYF. For the CDR3, the DNA is TGTGCCAGCAGCGTAAATACAGGGGGCGGAGAGACCCAGTACTTC.

There are a few counts of this clone. The J gene is TRBJ2-5, the V gene TRBV29-1, with D perhaps TRBD1 (6 bases). The tail of the sequence fits TRBJ2-7 better, so the J call may be wrong. This CDR3 comprises 14 residues. Germline CDR1 is SQVTM and CDR2 is ANQGSEA. CDR3 DNA: TGCAGCGTTGGAGGCCGGGACAACTCCTACGAGCAGTACTTC. Translation gives CSVGGRDNSYEQYF.

The DNA for the CDR3 is TGTGCCAGCAGCCAATTACAGCCGGGACTAGCGGTTTACAATGAGCAGTTCTTC. Translation gives CASSQLQPGLAVYNEQFF. This rearrangement joins TRBV4-2 to TRBJ2-1, with 11 bases fitting TRBD2. The CDR3 sequence is 18 residues long. V lost 2 bases, J lost 4 bases, and 10 bases stayed unmatched. In germline, CDR1 is LGHNA, CDR2 YNFKEQ.

This clone was recorded once. This CDR3 is CASSISGTNYEQYF. CDR3 nucleotide sequence: TGTGCCAGTAGTATCTCCGGGACAAATTACGAGCAGTACTTC. The genes are TRBV19 and TRBJ2-7, with D maybe TRBD1 (6 bases). The germline V and J ends were trimmed by 3 bases and 4 bases, with 13 bases remaining between them. CDR3 size: 14 residues. Per the germline V gene, CDR1 is LNHDA and CDR2 is SQIVND (reference sequence).

This clone showed up just a few times. The gene calls are TRBV2 and TRBJ2-3, with 10 bases matching TRBD2. Per the germline V gene, CDR1 is SNHLY and CDR2 is FYNNEI. The CDR3 is 16 amino acids. V lost 6 bases and J lost 2; bases outside the gene matches: 8. This CDR3 reads CASSDPSGGPTDTQYF. The CDR3 coding sequence is TGTGCCAGCAGCGACCCTAGCGGGGGCCCCACAGATACGCAGTATTTT.

J is TRBJ2-5 and V is TRBV5-1; 11 nucleotides line up with TRBD2. Germline CDR1 SGHRS, CDR2 YFSETQ. This CDR3 contains 16 residues. The V segment lost 0 bases and the J segment 4 bases; nucleotides outside the gene matches: 5. The CDR3 reads CASSLALAGGSETQYF. The CDR3 DNA reads TGCGCCAGCAGCTTGGCGCTAGCGGGGGGCTCAGAGACCCAGTACTTC.

The chain joins TRBV14 to TRBJ2-3, with 12 bases that match TRBD2. The CDR3 is 16 residues long. The junction had 5 bases not matched to a gene; V was cut back by 1 base and J by 6 bases. Germline CDR1 SGHDN, CDR2 FVKESK. CDR3 region: CASSQASGRARDTQYF. For the CDR3, the DNA is TGTGCCAGCAGCCAAGCTAGCGGGAGGGCCCGGGATACGCAGTATTTT. The variable domain in full, with the rest retrieved from reference TRBV14 and TRBJ2-3, is EAGVTQFPSHSVIEKGQTVTLRCDPISGHDNLYWYRRVMGKEIKFLLHFVKESKQDESGMPNNRFLAERTGGTYSTLKVQPAELEDSGVYFCASSQASGRARDTQYFGPGTRLTVL.